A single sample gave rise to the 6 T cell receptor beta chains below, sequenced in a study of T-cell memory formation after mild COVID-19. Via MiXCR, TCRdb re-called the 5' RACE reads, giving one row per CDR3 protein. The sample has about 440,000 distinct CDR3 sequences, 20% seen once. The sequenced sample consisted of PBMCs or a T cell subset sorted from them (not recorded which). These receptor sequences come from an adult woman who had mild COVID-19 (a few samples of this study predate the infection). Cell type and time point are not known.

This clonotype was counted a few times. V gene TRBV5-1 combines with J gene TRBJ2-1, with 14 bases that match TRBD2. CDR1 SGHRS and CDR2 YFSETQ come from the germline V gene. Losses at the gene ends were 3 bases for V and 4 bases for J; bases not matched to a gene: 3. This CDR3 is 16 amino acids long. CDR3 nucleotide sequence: TGCGCCAGCAGCTCGACTAGCGGGAGGGGTTACAATGAGCAGTTCTTC. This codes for CASSSTSGRGYNEQFF. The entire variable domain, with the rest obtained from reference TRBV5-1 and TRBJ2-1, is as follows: KAGVTQTPRYLIKTRGQQVTLSCSPISGHRSVSWYQQTPGQGLQFLFEYFSETQRNKGNFPGRFSGRQFSNSRSEMNVSTLELGDSALYLCASSSTSGRGYNEQFFGPGTRLTVL.

CDR3 sequence (DNA): TGTGCCAGCTCGCTCCGGGACAACCTCAATGAGCAGTTCTTC. It codes for CASSLRDNLNEQFF. The V and J genes are TRBV18 and TRBJ2-1; perhaps TRBD1 as D (6 bases). Germline V gene data show CDR1 as KGHSH and CDR2 as LQKENI. The CDR3 consists of 14 residues. V lost 6 bases to trimming and J lost 6 bases, with 15 bases between them. Supplemented by reference TRBV18 and TRBJ2-1, the full variable domain reads NAGVMQNPRHLVRRRGQEARLRCSPMKGHSHVYWYRQLPEEGLKFMVYLQKENIIDESGMPKERFSAEFPKEGPSILRIQQVVRGDSAAYFCASSLRDNLNEQFFGPGTRLTVL.

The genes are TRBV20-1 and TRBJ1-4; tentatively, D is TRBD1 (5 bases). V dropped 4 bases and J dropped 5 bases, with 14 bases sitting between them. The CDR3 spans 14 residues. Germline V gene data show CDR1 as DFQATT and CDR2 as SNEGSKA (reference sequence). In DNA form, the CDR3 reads TGCAGTGCTACCCAAGGGTGGGGCAATGAAAAACTGTTTTTT. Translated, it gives CSATQGWGNEKLFF.

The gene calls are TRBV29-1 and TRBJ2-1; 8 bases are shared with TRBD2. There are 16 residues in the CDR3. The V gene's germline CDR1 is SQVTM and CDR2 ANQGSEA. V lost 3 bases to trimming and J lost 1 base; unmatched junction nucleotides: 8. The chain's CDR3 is CSVDGLASGSYNEQFF. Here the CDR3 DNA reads TGCAGCGTTGACGGATTGGCTAGCGGGTCCTACAATGAGCAGTTCTTC.

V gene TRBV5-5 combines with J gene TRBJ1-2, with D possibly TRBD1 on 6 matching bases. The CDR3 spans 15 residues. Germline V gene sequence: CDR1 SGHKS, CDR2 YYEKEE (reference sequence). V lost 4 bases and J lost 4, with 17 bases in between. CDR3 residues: CASSQGHRLRYGYTF. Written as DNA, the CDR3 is TGTGCCAGCAGCCAGGGACACCGACTCCGCTATGGCTACACCTTC.

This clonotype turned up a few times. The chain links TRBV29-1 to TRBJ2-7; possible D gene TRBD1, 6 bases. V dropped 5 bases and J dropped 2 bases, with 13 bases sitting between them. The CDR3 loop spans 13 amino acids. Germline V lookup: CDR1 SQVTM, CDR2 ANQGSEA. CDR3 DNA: TGCAGCGTTCGAGAGACAGGTACCTACGAGCAGTACTTC. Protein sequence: CSVRETGTYEQYF.